This TCR beta chain comes out of a study of blood T cell repertoires in COVID-19. Study details: Whether acute or convalescent, the COVID-19 samples came from the United States, Italy and Spain.

This clone was observed a handful of times. Trimming pared 0 bases from V and 1 base from J, leaving 10 bases between. The CDR3 is 15 amino acids. Germline V gives CDR1 SGHRS, CDR2 YFSETQ. Sequencing used immunoSEQ multiplex PCR; TCRdb keeps in-frame clones, though not all of them. The sample includes a few hundred thousand clones, around 90% seen only once; the top ten take just under 1%. This TCR came from a woman in her 30s who had recovered from COVID-19. The rearrangement links TRBV5-1 to TRBJ1-1; D not certain. What was sequenced was PBMCs or T cells enriched from blood (not recorded which). The CDR3 loop reads CASSLDGVPNTEAFF. CDR3 DNA: TGCGCCAGCAGCTTGGACGGGGTGCCGAACACTGAAGCTTTCTTT. The complete variable domain, with remaining parts taken from reference TRBV5-1 and TRBJ1-1, reads KAGVTQTPRYLIKTRGQQVTLSCSPISGHRSVSWYQQTPGQGLQFLFEYFSETQRNKGNFPGRFSGRQFSNSRSEMNVSTLELGDSALYLCASSLDGVPNTEAFFGQGTRLTVV.